This T cell receptor beta chain was sequenced for a study of T cell responses to AZD1222 COVID-19 vaccine. The CDR3 runs 13 residues. Looked up from germline, CDR1 is MNHEY and CDR2 is SVGEGT. Trimming took off 3 bases at V and 6 bases at J, with 9 bases between the two ends. Measured with immunoSEQ multiplex PCR; TCRdb has only the in-frame clones, and not every one. This table holds 90,000 to 95,000 clones, 91% found once. This clone came up many times. V and J are TRBV6-2 or TRBV6-3 and TRBJ2-1; D unclear. Source: peripheral blood, taken on day 0 of AZD1222 vaccination. The TCR originated in an adult in good health. In nucleotides, the CDR3 is TGTGCCAGCAGTTATGGCGAGCCCAATGAGCAGTTCTTC. Protein: CASSYGEPNEQFF.